Listed below are T cell receptor beta chains from one sample, sequenced in a study of T cells in Graves' hyperthyroidism and ophthalmopathy. Using its own MiXCR run on the multiplex PCR reads, TCRdb lists one record per CDR3 protein. Of approximately 620,000 distinct CDR3 sequences in the sample, about 15% were seen once. Sequencing was done on a sample of blood. These receptors came from a woman aged 30 to 39 with Graves' hyperthyroidism that later progressed to Graves' ophthalmopathy. Both conserved end residues are part of each CDR3. A D gene is named only where the DNA matches it firmly. Clone size is not always given. Where it is, it says once, few, many or a class for expanded clones.

J gene: TRBJ2-2
D gene: -
V gene: TRBV7-6
clone size: few
CDR3 DNA: TGTGCCAGCAGCTTAGCGAATGGGAACACCGGGGAGCTGTTTTTT
CDR3 protein: CASSLANGNTGELFF

J gene: TRBJ2-7
D gene: -
V gene: TRBV13
clone size: many
CDR3 DNA: TGTGCCAGCAGCTTGGTCAGCCCCCCGGACGAGCAGTACTTC
CDR3 protein: CASSLVSPPDEQYF

J gene: TRBJ2-3
D gene: TRBD2
V gene: TRBV6-1
clone size: many
CDR3 DNA: TGTGCCAGCACCCAAGGAGCAGCGGGAGGGAGAGTAGATACGCAGTATTTT
CDR3 protein: CASTQGAAGGRVDTQYF

J gene: TRBJ1-3
D gene: -
V gene: TRBV19
clone size: -
CDR3 DNA: TGTGCCAGTAGCCTCGGACGGGACTCTGGAAACACCATATATTTT
CDR3 protein: CASSLGRDSGNTIYF

J gene: TRBJ2-7
D gene: TRBD2
V gene: TRBV4-1
clone size: many
CDR3 DNA: TGCGCCAGCAGCCTCGGACTAGCGGGAGAAAACGAGCAGTACTTC
CDR3 protein: CASSLGLAGENEQYF

J gene: TRBJ2-1
D gene: TRBD2
V gene: TRBV25-1
clone size: few
CDR3 DNA: TGTGCCACCCAGTTTCGTCAAAGCGGGGTCTACAATGAGCAGTTCTTC
CDR3 protein: CATQFRQSGVYNEQFF

J gene: TRBJ2-2
D gene: TRBD1
V gene: TRBV5-1
clone size: many
CDR3 DNA: TGCGCCAGCAGCGGGGACAGGGGGGAGTCCACCGGGGAGCTGTTTTTT
CDR3 protein: CASSGDRGESTGELFF

J gene: TRBJ2-3
D gene: -
V gene: TRBV28
clone size: many
CDR3 DNA: TGTGCCAGCAGTTTAAGAGCTAGTTCGGGAGATACGCAGTATTTT
CDR3 protein: CASSLRASSGDTQYF

J gene: TRBJ2-1
D gene: TRBD2
V gene: TRBV30
clone size: many
CDR3 DNA: TGTGCCTGGAGTGTACTGGTGACTAGCGGGAGGAACAATGAGCAGTTCTTC
CDR3 protein: CAWSVLVTSGRNNEQFF

J gene: TRBJ2-2
D gene: -
V gene: TRBV2
clone size: many
CDR3 DNA: TGTGCCAGCAGTGACAGAATTGACGGGGAGCTGTTTTTT
CDR3 protein: CASSDRIDGELFF

J gene: TRBJ1-5
D gene: -
V gene: TRBV19
clone size: -
CDR3 DNA: TGTGCCAGTAGTATTTGGGGCGTCTCTCTGCAGCCCCAGCATTTT
CDR3 protein: CASSIWGVSLQPQHF

J gene: TRBJ1-2
D gene: -
V gene: TRBV28
clone size: many
CDR3 DNA: TGTGCCAGCAACGCAGGGGTTCACTATGGCTACACCTTC
CDR3 protein: CASNAGVHYGYTF

J gene: TRBJ2-1
D gene: TRBD1
V gene: TRBV9
clone size: -
CDR3 DNA: TGTGCCAGCAGAGGGGGCGAGAATGAGCAGTTCTTC
CDR3 protein: CASRGGENEQFF

J gene: TRBJ2-2
D gene: -
V gene: TRBV19
clone size: few
CDR3 DNA: TGTGCCAGTACCTTCGGACAATACCTGAACACCGGGGAGCTGTTTTTT
CDR3 protein: CASTFGQYLNTGELFF

J gene: TRBJ1-6
D gene: TRBD1
V gene: TRBV18
clone size: -
CDR3 DNA: TGTGCCAGCTCACCAGGACAGGGGATCGGTCACCTCCACTTT
CDR3 protein: CASSPGQGIGHLHF

J gene: TRBJ1-5
D gene: TRBD1
V gene: TRBV24-1
clone size: many
CDR3 DNA: TGTGCCACTTCATCCGGGACAGGGGGCGGTCAGCCCCAGCATTTT
CDR3 protein: CATSSGTGGGQPQHF

J gene: TRBJ2-1
D gene: TRBD1
V gene: TRBV2
clone size: once
CDR3 DNA: TGTGCCAGCAGTTGGACAGGGCCCAATGAGCAGTTCTTC
CDR3 protein: CASSWTGPNEQFF

J gene: TRBJ2-7
D gene: -
V gene: TRBV29-1
clone size: few
CDR3 DNA: TGCAGCGTTGTTACCTACGAGCAGTACTTC
CDR3 protein: CSVVTYEQYF

J gene: TRBJ2-2
D gene: TRBD2
V gene: TRBV5-1
clone size: many
CDR3 DNA: TGCGCCAGTCACCTAGCGGGAGTACTCGGGGAGCTGTTTTTT
CDR3 protein: CASHLAGVLGELFF

J gene: TRBJ2-1
D gene: TRBD2
V gene: TRBV5-1
clone size: many
CDR3 DNA: TGCGCCAGCAGCCTCTTTACTAGCGGGTCCTACAATGAGCAGTTCTTC
CDR3 protein: CASSLFTSGSYNEQFF

J gene: TRBJ2-3
D gene: -
V gene: TRBV5-8
clone size: many
CDR3 DNA: TGTGCCAGCAGAGAATCTACAGGGGCGGGAGCAGATACGCAGTATTTT
CDR3 protein: CASRESTGAGADTQYF

J gene: TRBJ2-1
D gene: TRBD1
V gene: TRBV6-5
clone size: -
CDR3 DNA: TGTGCCAGCAGTTACCCGCCGGGACAGCACAATGAGCAGTTCTTC
CDR3 protein: CASSYPPGQHNEQFF

J gene: TRBJ2-2
D gene: -
V gene: TRBV20-1
clone size: -
CDR3 DNA: TGCAGTGCTAGAGATCGGGAGACTAGGGCAATTAAGAACACCGGGGAGCTGTTTTTT
CDR3 protein: CSARDRETRAIKNTGELFF